The 23 T cell receptor beta chains below were found in one sample sequenced in a study of molecular identifiers for immune sequencing clone quantification. TCRdb passed the PCR reads through MiXCR, listing each CDR3 protein once. The data show hundreds of thousands of distinct CDR3 sequences, just under 20% seen once. Sequenced sample: naive CD8+ T cells from blood, with Jurkat cell RNA spiked in. Subset in this sample: FACS-sorted CD8+CD4-CCR7+CD45RA+ naive T cells. These receptors all stem from a human donor in good health. Some libraries in this study had Jurkat cell RNA spiked in.

The chain recombines TRBV19 with TRBJ1-3; 9 bases are shared with TRBD1. CDR3 length: 14 amino acids. V trimming: 7 bases; J trimming: 2 bases; junction bases outside the gene matches: 3. In germline, CDR1 is LNHDA, CDR2 SQIVND (reference sequence). CDR3 in DNA: TGTGCCAGTACACGGACAGGGGCTGGAAACACCATATATTTT. Its translation is CASTRTGAGNTIYF.

In its sample, this clonotype was seen many times. This chain joins TRBV13 and TRBJ1-1, with no clear D. Trimming pared 2 bases from V and 3 bases from J, leaving 13 bases between. The germline gives CDR1 PRHDT, CDR2 FYEKMQ (reference sequence). The CDR3 extends over 15 amino acids. DNA of the CDR3: TGTGCCAGCAGCTTATATGGAACGCTGGACACTGAAGCTTTCTTT. It translates to CASSLYGTLDTEAFF.

This clonotype came up many times. This chain connects TRBV6-2 or TRBV6-3 to TRBJ2-3, with D perhaps assigned TRBD1 or TRBD2 (5 bases each). V lost 6 bases to trimming and J lost 4 bases, with 8 bases between them. The CDR3 contains 12 residues. Looked up from germline, CDR1 is MNHEY and CDR2 is SVGEGT. The CDR3 loop reads CASSRGADTQYF. The CDR3 nucleotides are TGTGCCAGCAGCCGAGGGGCAGATACGCAGTATTTT.

This clonotype has at least ten counts. The J gene is TRBJ1-1, the V gene TRBV4-1; D is undetermined. The CDR3 has 15 amino acids. Trimming cost V 4 bases and J 5 bases, with 17 bases left between them. The germline V gene encodes CDR1 MGHRA and CDR2 YSYEKL. Here the CDR3 reads CASSPRGGGGTEAFF. The DNA for the CDR3 is TGCGCCAGCAGCCCAAGAGGAGGAGGAGGGACTGAAGCTTTCTTT.

In its sample, this clonotype was seen many times. The chain employs TRBV29-1 and TRBJ2-3, with TRBD2 matching over 7 bases. CDR1 SQVTM and CDR2 ANQGSEA come from the germline V gene. Trimming cost V 0 bases and J 5 bases; bases outside gene matches: 11. The CDR3 is 16 amino acids. As DNA, the CDR3 is TGCAGCGTTGAAGACGGGGTGGCGGGAGAGAGAGATACGCAGTATTTT. Protein product: CSVEDGVAGERDTQYF.

This clonotype was detected ten times or more. Written as DNA, the CDR3 is TGTGCCAGCAGTGATCAAACAGGGGCCGACTCTGGGGCCAACGTCCTGACTTTC. Amino acids: CASSDQTGADSGANVLTF. The chain links TRBV6-1 to TRBJ2-6; 7 nucleotides agree with TRBD1. The CDR3 contains 18 residues. From germline, CDR1 is MNHNS and CDR2 SASEGT. J gave up 0 bases and V 3 bases, and 8 bases lay outside the gene matches.

The chain has TRBV13 and TRBJ1-2; D possibly corresponds to TRBD1 (5 bases). The germline V and J ends were trimmed by 0 bases and 6 bases, with 11 bases remaining between them. The germline CDR1 and CDR2 sequences are PRHDT and FYEKMQ (reference sequence). This CDR3 region has 14 residues. CDR3 DNA sequence: TGTGCCAGCAGCTTAGGCAGTTGGGGGAATGGCTACACCTTC. Protein product: CASSLGSWGNGYTF.

This clonotype was observed a handful of times. The rearrangement uses TRBV7-9 and TRBJ2-1; D may match TRBD1 or TRBD2 (5 bases each). From germline, CDR1 is SEHNR and CDR2 FQNEAQ (reference sequence). CDR3 length: 13 residues. The germline V and J ends were trimmed by 6 bases and 6 bases, with 12 bases remaining between them. CDR3: CASRAGASNEQFF. The CDR3 DNA follows: TGTGCCAGCAGGGCCGGGGCTAGCAATGAGCAGTTCTTC.

This clonotype was recorded at least ten times. The rearrangement joins TRBV24-1 to TRBJ2-7; tentatively, D is TRBD1 (6 bases). Germline lookup yields CDR1 KGHDR and CDR2 SFDVKD. The CDR3 spans 12 residues. Trimming removed 9 bases from V and 3 bases from J, with 11 bases in between. CDR3: CATGRRGYEQYF. For the CDR3, the DNA is TGTGCCACCGGCCGCAGGGGCTACGAGCAGTACTTC.

This clonotype was counted ten times or more. The rearrangement uses TRBV5-1 and TRBJ1-1, with TRBD1 matching over 7 bases. The junction had 6 bases not matched to a gene; V was cut back by 0 bases and J by 4 bases. The germline gives CDR1 SGHRS, CDR2 YFSETQ. This CDR3 comprises 15 residues. This CDR3 reads CASSLAPTGTTEAFF. CDR3 DNA sequence: TGCGCCAGCAGCTTGGCCCCGACAGGGACCACTGAAGCTTTCTTT.

A note on this clonotype: One end of the junction varies from germline; a read error may be responsible. This sequence joins TRBV4-1 and TRBJ1-4; maybe TRBD1 (5 bases). Germline V gene sequence: CDR1 MGHRA, CDR2 YSYEKL. There are 17 residues in the CDR3. This CDR3 is CASSQEFRGAGIEKLLF. The CDR3 DNA is TGCGCCAGCAGCCAAGAGTTTAGAGGGGCAGGGATTGAAAAACTGCTTTTT.

This clonotype was picked up many times. J is TRBJ2-1 and V is TRBV11-2; D gene ambiguous. The V and J ends lost 1 base and 0 bases respectively, with 4 bases between them. CDR1 and CDR2 (germline): SGHAT, FQNNGV. This CDR3 is built from 14 residues. CDR3 residues: CASSLGSSYNEQFF. The CDR3 bases are TGTGCCAGCAGCTTAGGGAGCTCCTACAATGAGCAGTTCTTC.

This clonotype has just a few counts. Relative to the germline gene, one junction end is altered; a read error may explain this. The V gene is TRBV5-3, the J gene TRBJ1-1, with TRBD1 identical over 9 bases. TRBV5-3 is recorded as an ORF, its role being uncertain. The CDR3 runs to 15 residues. The CDR3 DNA reads as TGTGCCAGCAGCTTTGAACAGGGGGCTTTCGCTGAAGCTTTCTTT. Translation: CASSFEQGAFAEAFF.

In its sample, this clonotype was seen many times. CDR3 in amino acids: CASSQTSGIYEQYF. CDR3 sequence (DNA): TGTGCCAGCAGCCAGACTAGCGGAATCTACGAGCAGTACTTC. This sequence joins TRBV3-1 and TRBJ2-7, with 9 bases lining up with TRBD2. This CDR3 is built from 14 residues. Germline V CDR1 and CDR2: LGHDT, YNNKEL (reference sequence). Trimming cost V 3 bases and J 3 bases; bases outside gene matches: 3.

Notes on this clonotype: This may stem from a read error, because a much larger clone lies one nucleotide away. V usage is TRBV7-9 and J usage is TRBJ2-7, with no clear D. The CDR3 spans 12 residues. From germline, CDR1 is SEHNR and CDR2 FQNEAQ (reference sequence). The DNA for the CDR3 is TGTGCCAGCGGCTTCAGTGGTGGAGAGCAGTACTTC. Its protein product is CASGFSGGEQYF.

J is TRBJ2-7 and V is TRBV7-9; possibly TRBD1 for D (5 bases). V lost 5 bases and J 6 bases, leaving 11 bases between the germline ends. The CDR3 has 12 residues. The germline V gene has CDR1 SEHNR and CDR2 FQNEAQ (reference sequence). CDR3 in DNA: TGTGCCAGCAGCCTTACAGGTTGCGAGCAGTACTTC. Translation gives CASSLTGCEQYF.

On this clonotype itself: A much larger clone differs by one base, so this may be a read error. The chain carries TRBV20-1 and TRBJ2-1; D might be TRBD1 or TRBD2, each matching 5 bases. The ends were cut back, 5 bases at V and 13 bases at J, with 18 bases in the middle. Germline assignment: CDR1 DFQATT and CDR2 SNEGSKA (reference sequence). The CDR3 loop spans 12 amino acids. CDR3 sequence reads: CSAEGPAVGQFF. The CDR3 DNA is TGCAGTGCTGAGGGACCAGCGGTGGGCCAGTTCTTC.

This clonotype was counted only a few times. The chain is built from TRBV14 and TRBJ2-7; D could derive from TRBD1 or TRBD2 (6 bases each). The germline CDR1 and CDR2 sequences are SGHDN and FVKESK. The length of the CDR3 is 16 residues. V lost 1 base to trimming and J lost 2 bases, with 15 bases between them. CDR3 sequence: CASSQASGALPYEQYF. The CDR3 DNA follows: TGTGCCAGCAGCCAAGCTTCGGGGGCCCTCCCCTACGAGCAGTACTTC.

The chain employs TRBV6-5 and TRBJ2-1, with D perhaps assigned TRBD1 or TRBD2 (5 bases each). There are 15 residues in the CDR3. Germline-derived CDR1 and CDR2 are MNHEY and SVGAGI. Trimming pared 6 bases from V and 4 bases from J, leaving 16 bases between. The CDR3 region is CASSRGRSGYNEQFF. The CDR3 bases are TGTGCCAGCAGCCGGGGACGGTCGGGATACAATGAGCAGTTCTTC.

Remarks on this clonotype: An end of the junction differs from the germline gene, which may be a read error. The CDR3 region is CASSIHTSDYNEQFF. In nucleotides, the CDR3 is TGTGCCAGCAGTATTCACACTAGCGACTACAATGAGCAGTTCTTT. The chain recombines TRBV6-2 or TRBV6-3 with TRBJ2-1; 7 bases map to TRBD2. CDR1 MNHEY and CDR2 SVGEGT come from the germline V gene. This CDR3 spans 15 amino acids.

For this clonotype: Since a much larger clone is just one base distant, this may be a read error. Lacking the conserved final phenylalanine or tryptophan, this CDR3 likely reflects a read error. V gene TRBV4-3 combines with J gene TRBJ2-1; 8 nucleotides line up with TRBD2. Germline V lookup: CDR1 LGHNA, CDR2 YSLEER. Trimming cost V 0 bases and J 8 bases; bases outside gene matches: 15. CDR3 length: 18 residues. This chain's CDR3 is CASSQDRLAAGGQDEQFL. The CDR3 coding sequence is TGCGCCAGCAGCCAAGATCGTCTAGCGGCGGGAGGCCAGGATGAGCAGTTCCTC.

This sequence joins TRBV20-1 and TRBJ2-7; 15 bases are a match to TRBD2. CDR3 length: 18 amino acids. The ends lost 6 bases at V and 7 bases at J; junction bases unmatched: 19. CDR1 is DFQATT and CDR2 is SNEGSKA in the germline V gene (reference sequence). The CDR3 sequence: CSAPPGTSGRLHGWEQYF. The CDR3 nucleotides are TGCAGTGCCCCCCCCGGGACTAGCGGGAGGCTACATGGTTGGGAGCAGTACTTC.

This clonotype was seen many times. This sequence joins TRBV30 and TRBJ2-7; D uncertain. In germline, CDR1 is GTSNPN, CDR2 SVGIG (reference sequence). This CDR3 contains 12 residues. V lost 0 bases and J 6 bases, leaving 9 bases between the germline ends. The CDR3 spells CAWSVPLTEQYF. DNA of the CDR3: TGTGCCTGGAGTGTTCCCTTGACCGAGCAGTACTTC.